The present T cell receptor (beta chain) was sequenced within a study of T cell responses to AZD1222 COVID-19 vaccine (dated by TCRdb to about 2021). Notes on the research overall: A total of about 230 trial participants underwent TCR sequencing, of whom around 200 received two doses of AZD1222 and some 26 received two doses of the MenACWY control vaccine. Trial participants were enrolled by age into subgroups of 18-55, 56-69 and 70-plus years, and 148, 28 and 57 TCR-sequenced participants, respectively, were included in these subgroups. General conclusions and limits of the study: Because no samples from the day 14 peak response were available, repertoires could be characterized only after the peak T cell response. CD4 TCRs associated with the vaccine covered the entire spike protein, and the dominant responses were in regions 160-218 and 743-854. Epitopes outside the regions mutated in the B.1.351 and B.1.1.7 variants were reportedly recognized by nearly half of the unique spike-specific TCRs. Most participants were white British and females outnumbered males, and the authors suggested that clonal diversity may have been underestimated. The 56-69-year group was small, and its depth increase did not reach significance, likely because of low power. After two AZD1222 doses, spike-specific TCR breadth and depth were significantly higher than at day 0 and than in MenACWY recipients. Conclusions about previously exposed vaccinees were limited because only a handful of AZD1222 recipients were SARS-CoV-2 seropositive at baseline.

Explained via the paper, the time point label denotes: about 28 days (+/-7) after the second vaccine dose. AZD1222 recipients whose second dose came at about 4 weeks and those whose second dose came at about 12 weeks were combined into one group, since spike-specific TCR depth and breadth did not differ between the two schedules. Samples from vaccinated people were obtained from the UK trials COV001 and COV002, which included a single-blind randomized controlled phase 2/3 trial of AZD1222 (ChAdOx1 nCoV-19) in healthy adults. For TCRbeta chain sequencing, PBMC samples were collected from trial participants at day 0 and at day 28 after the second dose. Remarks on this clone: Its antigen is still unknown. Base qualities are not recorded, but no much larger clone differs from it by a single base.

CDR1 and CDR2, looked up from the germline V gene (reference sequence), are LNHDA and SQIVND. The CDR3 runs 14 residues from the cysteine to the phenylalanine. CDR3 DNA is the only sequence kept; it has 42 bases, read in frame from the first base. Germline trimming: 6 bases from V, 4 bases from J; junction bases outside gene matches: 5. The CDR3 regions of human TCRbeta chains were subjected to immunosequencing. In the original analysis: TCRs in the repertoires were matched against a reference library of SARS-CoV-2-specific TCRs that had been generated with the MIRA antigen-specificity platform. Breadth was defined as the fraction of unique TCRs that were SARS-CoV-2-associated. Depth was defined as the fraction of total T cells that were SARS-CoV-2-associated. Each spike-specific TCR was assigned to its reactive spike region and to a CD4 or CD8 class using the MIRA data. Log10-transformed breadth and depth values were compared by one-way ANOVA with Sidak's multiple comparisons tests. This is the immuneACCESS table as TCRdb keeps it, with only in-frame sequences that have V and J called. A part of the clones is gone; compared with another copy, unresolved V genes explain less than half, and the rest is unexplained. The V and J calls and clone size come from that table; D and trimming were worked out from the DNA. The sample contains some 250,000 clones, 90% to 95% of them found a single time. About 0.5% of the sample rests with the top ten.

The sample here was peripheral blood, taken 28 days after the second AZD1222 dose. The chain joins TRBV19 to TRBJ1-4, and 7 bases in between align with TRBD1. The origin of this receptor is an adult who received the AZD1222 COVID-19 vaccine. In nucleotide form, the sequence is TGTGCCAGTAGCCAGGGACAGTATAATGAAAAACTGTTTTTT. Its product reads: CASSQGQYNEKLFF. The entire variable domain, with the stretches around the CDR3 drawn from the reference TRBV19 and TRBJ1-4 proteins, is DGGITQSPKYLFRKEGQNVTLSCEQNLNHDAMYWYRQDPGQGLRLIYYSQIVNDFQKGDIAEGYSVSREKKESFPLTVTSAQKNPTAFYLCASSQGQYNEKLFFGSGTQLSVL.